These 5 T cell receptor beta chains originate from one sample sequenced in a study of T-cell memory formation after mild COVID-19. TCRdb ran MiXCR on the 5' RACE reads and lists one entry per CDR3 protein. The table lists about 340,000 distinct CDR3 sequences, approximately 14% of them singletons. Material: PBMCs or a T cell subset sorted from them (not recorded which). These receptors originate from a man younger than 30 who had mild COVID-19 (a few samples of this study predate the infection). Cell type and time point are not known.

This clonotype was counted ten times or more. The chain carries TRBV6-2 or TRBV6-3 and TRBJ2-1; 8 positions agree with TRBD1. The V gene end was trimmed by 6 bases and the J gene end by 1 base; junction bases not matched to a gene: 8. This CDR3 contains 16 residues. Germline V lookup: CDR1 MNHEY, CDR2 SVGEGT. The CDR3 spells CASRTYRGESYNEQFF. CDR3 sequence (DNA): TGTGCCAGCAGAACCTACAGGGGGGAATCCTACAATGAGCAGTTCTTC.

This clonotype was observed many times. The rearrangement links TRBV7-2 to TRBJ2-5; 9 nucleotides agree with TRBD2. V gave up 4 bases and J gave up 4 bases; unmatched junction bases: 13. The CDR3 has 17 residues. Per germline, CDR1 SGHTA and CDR2 FQGNSA. The CDR3 region is CASSSSSGGGGSETQYF. Written as DNA, the CDR3 is TGTGCCAGCAGCTCATCATCGGGCGGGGGGGGATCAGAGACCCAGTACTTC.

The sample holds a few counts of this clonotype. The genes are TRBV5-6 and TRBJ2-7; 9 nucleotides match TRBD1. The CDR3 length is 15 residues. Per germline, CDR1 SGHDT and CDR2 YYEEEE. Trimming cost V 0 bases and J 2 bases; bases outside gene matches: 3. The CDR3 region is CASSLGQGVTYEQYF. The CDR3 region has the DNA TGTGCCAGCAGCTTGGGACAGGGGGTTACCTACGAGCAGTACTTC.

This clonotype was counted a few times. This chain joins TRBV12-3 or TRBV12-4 and TRBJ2-3, with 10 bases aligning to TRBD2. V trimming: 7 bases; J trimming: 0 bases; junction bases outside the gene matches: 7. The CDR3 extends over 16 amino acids. The CDR3 is CASTLGTSASTDTQYF. The CDR3 region has the DNA TGTGCCAGCACCCTGGGGACTAGCGCTAGCACAGATACGCAGTATTTT.

This clonotype came up a few times. CDR3 loop: CATAGAGQETQYF. The CDR3 DNA is TGTGCCACCGCGGGTGCGGGACAAGAGACCCAGTACTTC. The chain carries TRBV3-1 and TRBJ2-5, with a tentative D call TRBD2 (6 bases). The CDR3 loop spans 13 amino acids. Between the trimmed V and J ends, which lost 10 bases and 2 bases, there was a span of 14 bases. The V gene's germline CDR1 is LGHDT and CDR2 YNNKEL (reference sequence).